The rows below give T cell receptor beta chains drawn from one sample of a study of T cell changes during pregnancy in multiple sclerosis. Assay used: immunoSEQ multiplex PCR; TCRdb lists only in-frame clones, some missing. In the table there are 70,000 to 100,000 clones, around 93% of which are singletons. The sample consisted of peripheral blood, taken in the first trimester of pregnancy. These receptors were collected from a female donor with multiple sclerosis, enrolled in a pregnancy study. Each CDR3 is given with its conserved first and last residue. The D gene is left open where the match is weak. Clone size is not always given. Where it is, it says once, few, many or a class for expanded clones.

CDR3nt	CDR3aa	v_gene	j_gene	abundance	d_gene
TGTGCCAGCAGTGAAGCGCTTCCCAGCGGCGAGCAGTACTTC	CASSEALPSGEQYF	TRBV2	TRBJ2-7	once	-
TGCAGCGTGGGAACAGGGGGTGACTATGGCTACACCTTC	CSVGTGGDYGYTF	TRBV29-1	TRBJ1-2	-	TRBD1
TGTGCCATCAGCGGACAGGGGGGCACTGAAGCTTTCTTT	CAISGQGGTEAFF	TRBV10-3	TRBJ1-1	-	TRBD1
TGTGCCAGCAGTCCCGGGACTAGCGGTTACAATGAGCAGTTCTTC	CASSPGTSGYNEQFF	TRBV28	TRBJ2-1	-	TRBD2
TGTGCCAGCAGCGTCGGGAGATCCCCCAATCCGAACACCGGGGAGCTGTTTTTT	CASSVGRSPNPNTGELFF	TRBV9	TRBJ2-2	-	-
TGCGCCAGCAGCGTTGGAGGGCTAGCGGGAAGAAACATTCAGTACTTC	CASSVGGLAGRNIQYF	TRBV5-1	TRBJ2-4	-	TRBD2
TGTGCCAGCAGTATCTCACAGTTCTACGAGCAGTACTTC	CASSISQFYEQYF	TRBV28	TRBJ2-7	-	-
TGTGCCAGCAGTCTCCACAGTGATGAGCAGTTCTTC	CASSLHSDEQFF	TRBV27	TRBJ2-1	-	-
TGCGCCACCTCGCCCGCAGGGGGTAATGAGCAGTTCTTC	CATSPAGGNEQFF	TRBV5-1	TRBJ2-1	-	TRBD1
TGTGCCAGTAGTACGAACAGGGTGGACGGAAACACCATATATTTT	CASSTNRVDGNTIYF	TRBV19	TRBJ1-3	-	-
TGTGCCAGCAGCCCCAAGGGGTTTTCTGAAGCTTTCTTT	CASSPKGFSEAFF	TRBV6-5	TRBJ1-1	-	-
TGTGCCATCAGTGAGACGATGCGACTAGCAGGAAACACCATATATTTT	CAISETMRLAGNTIYF	TRBV10-3	TRBJ1-3	-	-
TGTGCCAGTAGTATATTGAGTTCAGGGGGTAACATTCAGTACTTC	CASSILSSGGNIQYF	TRBV19	TRBJ2-4	-	TRBD1